A selection of T cell receptor beta chains follows, all from one sample in a study of CD8 T cells in Susac syndrome. TCRdb re-called the immunoSEQ multiplex PCR reads with MiXCR, one entry per CDR3 protein. Here the sample spans 150,000 to 200,000 distinct CDR3 sequences, less than 95% being singletons. Input material: CD4+ T cells from PBMCs. These receptors all come from a human donor with multiple sclerosis. Both conserved end residues are part of each CDR3.

CDR3 length,J gene,V gene,CDR3 protein
16,TRBJ2-3,TRBV7-9,CASSSKTGLRTDTQYF
13,TRBJ1-1,TRBV7-2,CASSPYRGLRAFF
18,TRBJ2-1,TRBV19,CASSMRGLADYSYNEQFF
12,TRBJ2-5,TRBV24-1,CATRGTEETQYF
16,TRBJ2-2,TRBV12-3/TRBV12-4,CASSWGTGGSAGELFF
12,TRBJ1-5,TRBV7-2,CASSLTDLRQHF
15,TRBJ2-3,TRBV2,CASSKTGGITDTQYF
13,TRBJ2-3,TRBV2,CARRRESLDTQYF
17,TRBJ2-3,TRBV5-6,CASSSPPSRTSTDTQYF
14,TRBJ1-5,TRBV10-3,CATAPGYSNQPQHF
16,TRBJ2-2,TRBV5-1,CASSLARGAAVEELFF
15,TRBJ1-3,TRBV30,CAWSVLRGSGNTIYF
14,TRBJ2-7,TRBV3-1,CASSPGQGNWGQYF